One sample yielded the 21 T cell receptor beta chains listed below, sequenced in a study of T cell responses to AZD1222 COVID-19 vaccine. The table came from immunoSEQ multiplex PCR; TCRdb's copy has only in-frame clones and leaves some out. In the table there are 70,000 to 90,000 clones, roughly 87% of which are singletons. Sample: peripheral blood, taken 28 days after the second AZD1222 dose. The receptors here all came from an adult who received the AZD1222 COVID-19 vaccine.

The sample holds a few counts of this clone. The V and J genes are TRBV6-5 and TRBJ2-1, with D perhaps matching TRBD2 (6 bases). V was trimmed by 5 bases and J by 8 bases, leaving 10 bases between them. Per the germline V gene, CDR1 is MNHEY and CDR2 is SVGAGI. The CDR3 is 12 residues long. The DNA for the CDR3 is TGTGCCAGCAGTCCCGGGGGAGATGAGCAGTTCTTC. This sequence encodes CASSPGGDEQFF.

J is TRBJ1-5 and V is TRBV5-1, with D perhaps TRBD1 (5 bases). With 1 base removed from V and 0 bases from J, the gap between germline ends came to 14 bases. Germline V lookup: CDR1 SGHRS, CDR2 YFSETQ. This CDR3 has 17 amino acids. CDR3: CASSLYPPTDSNQPQHF. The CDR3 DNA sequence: TGCGCCAGCAGCTTGTACCCTCCGACAGATAGCAATCAGCCCCAGCATTTT.

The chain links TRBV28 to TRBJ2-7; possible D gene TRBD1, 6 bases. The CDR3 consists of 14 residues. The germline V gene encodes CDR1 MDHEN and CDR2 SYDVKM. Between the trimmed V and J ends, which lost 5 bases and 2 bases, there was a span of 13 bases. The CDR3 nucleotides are TGTGCCAGCAGTCTCGACAGGCGGACCTACGAGCAGTACTTC. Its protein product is CASSLDRRTYEQYF.

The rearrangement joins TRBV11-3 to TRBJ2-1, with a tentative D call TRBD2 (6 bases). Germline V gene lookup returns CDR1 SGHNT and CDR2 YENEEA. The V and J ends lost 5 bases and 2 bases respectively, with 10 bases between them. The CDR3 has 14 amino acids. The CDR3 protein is CASSNGGAYNEQFF. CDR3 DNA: TGTGCCAGCAGCAACGGCGGGGCCTACAATGAGCAGTTCTTC.

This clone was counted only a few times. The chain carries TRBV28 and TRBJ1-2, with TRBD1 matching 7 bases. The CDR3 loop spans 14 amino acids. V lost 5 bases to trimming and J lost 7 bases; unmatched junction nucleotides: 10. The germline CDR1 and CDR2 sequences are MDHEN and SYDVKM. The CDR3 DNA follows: TGTGCCAGCAGTCCATTACTGGGACAGACTGGCTACACCTTC. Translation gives CASSPLLGQTGYTF.

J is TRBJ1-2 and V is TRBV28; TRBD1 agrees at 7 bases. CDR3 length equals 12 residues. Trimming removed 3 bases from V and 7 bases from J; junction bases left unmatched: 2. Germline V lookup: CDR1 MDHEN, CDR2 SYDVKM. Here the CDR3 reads CASSFSGGGYTF. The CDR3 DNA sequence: TGTGCCAGCAGTTTTTCAGGGGGTGGCTACACCTTC.

The CDR3 nucleotides are TGTGCCAGCAGTTTCAGGGAGAGGAGCGAAGCTTTCTTT. Its protein is CASSFRERSEAFF. The chain recombines TRBV27 with TRBJ1-1, with a possible D match to TRBD1 (5 bases). Trimming stripped 3 bases from V and 8 bases from J, with 13 bases between. In germline, CDR1 is MNHEY, CDR2 SMNVEV (reference sequence). This CDR3 is 13 amino acids long.

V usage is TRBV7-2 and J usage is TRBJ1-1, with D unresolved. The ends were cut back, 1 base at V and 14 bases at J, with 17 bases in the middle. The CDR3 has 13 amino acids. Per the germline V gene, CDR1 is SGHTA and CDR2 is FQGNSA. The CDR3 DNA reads TGTGCCAGCAGCTTAGGGCTTGGACCCCAGTCCTTCTTT. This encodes CASSLGLGPQSFF.

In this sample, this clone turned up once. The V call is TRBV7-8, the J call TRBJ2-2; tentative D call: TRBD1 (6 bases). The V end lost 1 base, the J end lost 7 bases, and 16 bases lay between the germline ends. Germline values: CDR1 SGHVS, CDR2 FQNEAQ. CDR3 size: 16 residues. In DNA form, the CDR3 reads TGTGCCAGCAGCTTAGAAGGAGGACAGTTGGGCGGGGAGCTGTTTTTT. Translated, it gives CASSLEGGQLGGELFF.

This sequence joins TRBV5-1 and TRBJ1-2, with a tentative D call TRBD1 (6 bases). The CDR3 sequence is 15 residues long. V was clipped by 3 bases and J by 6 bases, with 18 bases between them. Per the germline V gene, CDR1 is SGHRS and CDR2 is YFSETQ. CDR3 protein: CASSSGGGTMNGYTF. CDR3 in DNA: TGCGCCAGCAGCTCAGGCGGGGGGACAATGAATGGCTACACCTTC.

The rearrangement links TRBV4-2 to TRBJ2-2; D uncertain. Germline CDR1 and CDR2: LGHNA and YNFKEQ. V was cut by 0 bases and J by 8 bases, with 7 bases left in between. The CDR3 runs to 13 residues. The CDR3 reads CASSQEARGELFF. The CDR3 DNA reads TGTGCCAGCAGCCAAGAGGCTCGGGGGGAGCTGTTTTTT.

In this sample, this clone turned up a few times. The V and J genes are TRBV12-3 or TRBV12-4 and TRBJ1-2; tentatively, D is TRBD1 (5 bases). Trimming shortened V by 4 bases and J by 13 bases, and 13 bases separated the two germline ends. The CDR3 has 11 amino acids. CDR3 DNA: TGTGCCAGCAGTTCGGGGACTGCTCGCACCTTC. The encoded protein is CASSSGTARTF.

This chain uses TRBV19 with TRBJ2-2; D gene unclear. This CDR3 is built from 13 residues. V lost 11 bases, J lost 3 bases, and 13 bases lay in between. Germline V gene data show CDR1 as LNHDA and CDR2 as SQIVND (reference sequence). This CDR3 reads CASKTLHTGELFF. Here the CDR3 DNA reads TGTGCCTCCAAGACGCTTCACACCGGGGAGCTGTTTTTT.

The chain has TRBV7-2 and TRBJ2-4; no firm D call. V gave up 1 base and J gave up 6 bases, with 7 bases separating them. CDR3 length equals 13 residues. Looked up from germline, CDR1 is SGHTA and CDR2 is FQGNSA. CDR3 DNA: TGTGCCAGCAGCTTAGGGTTTCGAAACATTCAGTACTTC. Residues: CASSLGFRNIQYF. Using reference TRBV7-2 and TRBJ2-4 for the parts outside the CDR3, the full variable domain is GAGVSQSPSNKVTEKGKDVELRCDPISGHTALYWYRQSLGQGLEFLIYFQGNSAPDKSGLPSDRFSAERTGGSVSTLTIQRTQQEDSAVYLCASSLGFRNIQYFGAGTRLSVL.

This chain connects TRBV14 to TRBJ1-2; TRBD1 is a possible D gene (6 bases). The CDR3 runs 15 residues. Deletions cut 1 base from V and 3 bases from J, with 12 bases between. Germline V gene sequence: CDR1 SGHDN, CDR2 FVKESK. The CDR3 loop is CASSQVPDSYYGYTF. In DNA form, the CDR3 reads TGTGCCAGCAGCCAAGTTCCGGACAGCTACTATGGCTACACCTTC.

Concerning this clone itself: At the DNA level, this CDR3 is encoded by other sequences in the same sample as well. The CDR3 coding sequence is TGTGCCAGCAGTGACTCAACAGGGGGCGCAGATACGCAGTATTTT. Protein sequence: CASSDSTGGADTQYF. The rearrangement uses TRBV6-4 and TRBJ2-3; 9 nucleotides line up with TRBD1. V shed 0 bases and J 4 bases; nucleotides not matched to a gene: 2. Germline V gene data show CDR1 as MRHNA and CDR2 as SNTAGT. The CDR3 extends over 15 amino acids.

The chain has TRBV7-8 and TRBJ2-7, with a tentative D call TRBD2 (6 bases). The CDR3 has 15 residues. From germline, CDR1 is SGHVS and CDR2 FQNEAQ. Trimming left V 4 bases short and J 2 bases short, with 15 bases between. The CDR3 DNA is TGTGCCAGCAGCTCCCGCGTAGCGGCGCCCTACGAGCAGTACTTC. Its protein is CASSSRVAAPYEQYF.

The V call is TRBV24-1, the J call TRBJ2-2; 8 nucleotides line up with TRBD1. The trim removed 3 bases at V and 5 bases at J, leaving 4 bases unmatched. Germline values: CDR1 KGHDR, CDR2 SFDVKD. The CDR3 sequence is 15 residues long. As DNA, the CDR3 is TGTGCCACCAGTGATAGGACAGGGAGAACCGGGGAGCTGTTTTTT. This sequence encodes CATSDRTGRTGELFF.

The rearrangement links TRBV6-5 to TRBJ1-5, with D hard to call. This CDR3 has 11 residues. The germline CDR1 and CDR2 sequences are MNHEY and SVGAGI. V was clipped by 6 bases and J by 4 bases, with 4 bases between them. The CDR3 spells CASRGNQPQHF. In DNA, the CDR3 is TGTGCCAGCAGAGGAAATCAGCCCCAGCATTTT.

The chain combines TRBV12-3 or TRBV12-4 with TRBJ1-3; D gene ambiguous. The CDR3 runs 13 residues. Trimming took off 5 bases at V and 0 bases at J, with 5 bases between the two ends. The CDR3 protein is CASSHHSGNTIYF. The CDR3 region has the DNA TGTGCCAGCAGTCATCACTCTGGAAACACCATATATTTT.

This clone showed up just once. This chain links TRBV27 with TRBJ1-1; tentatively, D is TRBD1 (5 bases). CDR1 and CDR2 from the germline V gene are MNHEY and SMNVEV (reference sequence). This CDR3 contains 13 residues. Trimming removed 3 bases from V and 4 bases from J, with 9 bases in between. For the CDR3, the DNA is TGTGCCAGCAGTTTGGCCCAGGGCACTGAAGCTTTCTTT. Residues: CASSLAQGTEAFF.